Listed below are T cell receptor beta chains from one sample, sequenced in a study of T cells in Graves' hyperthyroidism and ophthalmopathy. TCRdb itself ran the multiplex PCR reads through MiXCR, one entry per CDR3 protein. The sample includes approximately 500,000 distinct CDR3 sequences, around 46% seen only once; the top ten take about 8.3%. Sample: peripheral blood or thyroid tissue (not recorded which). These receptors were collected from a woman between 18 and 30 years old with Graves' hyperthyroidism. Both conserved end residues are part of each CDR3. A D gene is named only where the DNA matches it firmly.

cdr3_aa: CSARDNRAGLTNTEAFF
j_call: TRBJ1-1
d_call: .
v_call: TRBV20-1

cdr3_aa: CASSQSRIYGYTF
j_call: TRBJ1-2
d_call: .
v_call: TRBV3-1

cdr3_aa: CASSRLAGGESPLHF
j_call: TRBJ1-6
d_call: .
v_call: TRBV7-8

cdr3_aa: CASRTYRAAVPPHEQYF
j_call: TRBJ2-7
d_call: .
v_call: TRBV11-3

cdr3_aa: CASRPRQGFSGANVLTF
j_call: TRBJ2-6
d_call: TRBD1
v_call: TRBV7-9

cdr3_aa: CATSGPGQGYTEAFF
j_call: TRBJ1-1
d_call: TRBD1
v_call: TRBV24-1

cdr3_aa: CASSETGGTEAFF
j_call: TRBJ1-1
d_call: TRBD1
v_call: TRBV14

cdr3_aa: CASSQENRGGYEQYF
j_call: TRBJ2-7
d_call: TRBD1
v_call: TRBV4-3

cdr3_aa: CAIKEYRGRQPQHF
j_call: TRBJ1-5
d_call: .
v_call: TRBV10-3

cdr3_aa: CASSIQGELFF
j_call: TRBJ2-2
d_call: .
v_call: TRBV19

cdr3_aa: CASSYFGRAVEQYF
j_call: TRBJ2-7
d_call: TRBD2
v_call: TRBV6-2/TRBV6-3

cdr3_aa: CSVEKSTGPDTQYF
j_call: TRBJ2-3
d_call: .
v_call: TRBV29-1

cdr3_aa: CASRQQGYSHGYTF
j_call: TRBJ1-2
d_call: .
v_call: TRBV5-5

cdr3_aa: CASSVGWGGSQHF
j_call: TRBJ1-5
d_call: .
v_call: TRBV9

cdr3_aa: CASSFGTGGTDTQYF
j_call: .
d_call: TRBD1
v_call: TRBV12-3/TRBV12-4

cdr3_aa: CSASSSGQETQYF
j_call: TRBJ2-5
d_call: TRBD2
v_call: TRBV20-1

cdr3_aa: CASSHRAGLGDEQYF
j_call: TRBJ2-7
d_call: TRBD2
v_call: TRBV7-2

cdr3_aa: CSLPMNTEAFF
j_call: TRBJ1-1
d_call: .
v_call: TRBV29-1

cdr3_aa: CASSSSRDRAGQYF
j_call: TRBJ2-7
d_call: TRBD1
v_call: TRBV7-6

cdr3_aa: CAISDYSGDISYEQYF
j_call: TRBJ2-7
d_call: TRBD2
v_call: TRBV10-3

cdr3_aa: CAIRGLAGGGDTQYF
j_call: TRBJ2-3
d_call: TRBD2
v_call: TRBV10-3

cdr3_aa: CASSGQLAGRETQYF
j_call: TRBJ2-5
d_call: TRBD2
v_call: TRBV11-2

cdr3_aa: CASSLSERNEQFF
j_call: TRBJ2-1
d_call: .
v_call: TRBV11-1

cdr3_aa: CASSYRGDGYTF
j_call: TRBJ1-2
d_call: .
v_call: TRBV6-5

cdr3_aa: CASSSDRKQYF
j_call: TRBJ2-7
d_call: .
v_call: TRBV7-3

cdr3_aa: CSPHTGGPGYTF
j_call: TRBJ1-2
d_call: TRBD1
v_call: TRBV29-1

cdr3_aa: CASSPGQVAEKLFF
j_call: TRBJ1-4
d_call: TRBD1
v_call: TRBV6-6

cdr3_aa: CASSRHRNTVAFF
j_call: TRBJ1-1
d_call: .
v_call: TRBV6-5

cdr3_aa: CAISRGSTGELFF
j_call: TRBJ2-2
d_call: TRBD2
v_call: TRBV10-3

cdr3_aa: CSARGSGRTDTQYF
j_call: .
d_call: TRBD2
v_call: TRBV20-1

cdr3_aa: CASSTQTSNQPQHF
j_call: TRBJ1-5
d_call: .
v_call: TRBV19